The TCR beta chain described here comes from a study of blood T cell repertoires in COVID-19 (dated by TCRdb to 2020 to 2021). Looking at the study overall: Samples covering the acute and convalescent phases of COVID-19 were provided by collaborators in the United States, Italy and Spain. Where available, HLA class I and class II types were obtained from metadata supplied by the sample provider rather than from assay-based typing. Samples were obtained from the ongoing ImmuneRACE study (first 160 participants) and from 950 to 1,500 subjects provided by 6 global collaborators. The repertoires were released in a freely available public database meant as a resource for research on the immune response to SARS-CoV-2. The prospective study material was composed of cDNA or gDNA derived from T cells, B-cell-depleted T cells, or PBMCs. Subjects who had been exposed to COVID-19, were actively infected with it, or had recovered from it provided the deeply sampled blood TCRbeta repertoires that made up the dataset. The sample metadata nearly always contained a de-identified subject ID, COVID-19 status, age in years and sex. Study-wide findings and limitations: How much clinical and demographic metadata was included differed by source and by participant, and the metadata was provided uncurated.

TCRbeta CDR3 regions were amplified from genomic DNA using the immunoSEQ Assay, a bias-controlled multiplex PCR. The published analysis was carried out like this. Within the assay, amplification of reference gene primers was used to estimate how many nucleated cells each sample contained. To quantify the absolute abundance of each unique TCRbeta CDR3 rearrangement, sequence reads were collapsed and filtered. For each sample, productive Simpson clonality was calculated as the square root of Simpson's diversity index across productive rearrangements. As stored in TCRdb, this immuneACCESS dataset retains in-frame rearrangements with V and J assigned. A fraction of the clones does not appear; measured against another copy, unresolved V genes explain less than half of the discrepancy, and the remainder lacks a known reason. That table is the source of V, J and clone size, and D and trimming were worked out from the DNA. The table for this sample lists roughly 80,000 clones; roughly 80% of them were counted only once. The ten top clones hold less than 15% of the sample.

As regards this clone: Its antigen target is currently unknown. One base away there is no much larger clone; base qualities are not given.

Collaborating institutions collected whole blood in K2EDTA tubes following their own protocols. Collaborator samples were shipped for TCRbeta analysis as frozen whole blood, isolated PBMCs, or DNA extracted from either sample type. The germline V gene encodes CDR1 SGHDT and CDR2 YYEEEE. Relative to germline, V is missing 0 bases and J is missing 6 bases, with 8 bases of the junction outside any gene match. The CDR3 has 16 amino acids, counting the end cysteine and phenylalanine. Left in the record is the CDR3 DNA by itself, 48 bases read in frame from the first base. The chain links TRBV5-6 with TRBJ2-5; TRBD2 fits 10 bases in the junction. The sample taken for sequencing was peripheral blood. This sequence originates from a man at least 80 years old with acute or convalescent COVID-19. Here the CDR3 is given as CASSLVASGGLKTQYF. The DNA sequence follows: TGTGCCAGCAGCTTGGTGGCTAGCGGGGGACTTAAGACCCAGTACTTC.